The 19 T cell receptor beta chains reported below all come from one sample, sequenced in a study of cytomegalovirus exposure and HLA in healthy donors. Researchers ran the PCR with 60 Vbeta and 13 Jbeta primers. TCRdb keeps only in-frame clones here, not all; method: immunoSEQ multiplex PCR. The sample has about 59,000 clones, 65% to 80% seen once. The sample consisted of PBMCs. These receptors all come from a man aged 30 to 45 in good health and CMV-seropositive.

The genes are TRBV7-2 and TRBJ2-5; possible D gene TRBD2, 5 bases. V was cut by 0 bases and J by 9 bases, with 20 bases left in between. Germline V gene lookup returns CDR1 SGHTA and CDR2 FQGNSA. This CDR3 comprises 16 residues. CDR3 in DNA: TGTGCCAGCAGCTTAGCGGGGTATCGGAGGAAGGGAGCCCAGTACTTC. Translated: CASSLAGYRRKGAQYF.

The chain is built from TRBV5-1 and TRBJ1-1; 8 bases agree with TRBD1. Trimming at V came to 2 bases and at J to 4 bases, leaving 4 bases not matched to a gene. The CDR3 loop spans 14 amino acids. The germline gives CDR1 SGHRS, CDR2 YFSETQ. CDR3 nucleotides: TGCGCCAGCAGCTTATCAGGGGGCGGCACTGAAGCTTTCTTT. Amino acids: CASSLSGGGTEAFF.

V usage is TRBV7-2 and J usage is TRBJ2-7, with D uncertain. The V gene's germline CDR1 is SGHTA and CDR2 FQGNSA. V was shortened by 1 base and J by 0 bases, with 13 bases between the two germline ends. The CDR3 sequence is 16 residues long. The CDR3 nucleotides read TGTGCCAGCAGCTTAGAGCCGCGGCTAAGCTCCTACGAGCAGTACTTC. It translates to CASSLEPRLSSYEQYF.

The chain couples TRBV5-4 to TRBJ1-1; the D is unclear. Germline V gene sequence: CDR1 SGHNT, CDR2 YYREEE (reference sequence). V gave up 4 bases and J gave up 1 base, with 11 bases separating them. The CDR3 sequence is 14 residues long. The CDR3 loop reads CASSGATGNTEAFF. DNA of the CDR3: TGTGCCAGCAGCGGTGCGACGGGGAACACTGAAGCTTTCTTT.

The chain has TRBV28 and TRBJ2-3, with 11 bases lining up with TRBD2. Germline V lookup: CDR1 MDHEN, CDR2 SYDVKM. This CDR3 region has 15 residues. V shed 4 bases and J 2 bases; nucleotides not matched to a gene: 2. The CDR3 here is CASSSSGGTTDTQYF. For the CDR3, the DNA is TGTGCCAGCAGTTCTAGCGGGGGGACCACAGATACGCAGTATTTT.

The rearrangement joins TRBV7-9 to TRBJ2-7, with D maybe TRBD1 (5 bases). V gave up 7 bases and J gave up 2 bases, with 18 bases separating them. The CDR3 length is 15 residues. Germline CDR1 reads SEHNR; CDR2 reads FQNEAQ (reference sequence). CDR3 protein: CASNQGPSGAYEQYF. The CDR3 DNA follows: TGTGCCAGCAACCAGGGTCCCTCGGGCGCCTACGAGCAGTACTTC.

The V call is TRBV5-1, the J call TRBJ2-1; TRBD2 might be the D (7 bases). The germline gives CDR1 SGHRS, CDR2 YFSETQ. V shed 0 bases and J shed 7 bases, with 20 bases lying between them. This CDR3 is built from 17 residues. The CDR3 loop is CASSLVGVWGGRNEQFF. The DNA of the CDR3 is TGCGCCAGCAGCTTGGTCGGGGTGTGGGGGGGCCGGAATGAGCAGTTCTTC. Together with reference TRBV5-1 and TRBJ2-1, the CDR3 gives the full variable domain: KAGVTQTPRYLIKTRGQQVTLSCSPISGHRSVSWYQQTPGQGLQFLFEYFSETQRNKGNFPGRFSGRQFSNSRSEMNVSTLELGDSALYLCASSLVGVWGGRNEQFFGPGTRLTVL.

The chain carries TRBV27 and TRBJ2-1; tentative D call: TRBD2 (6 bases). The CDR3 is 14 residues long. Germline V gene lookup returns CDR1 MNHEY and CDR2 SMNVEV (reference sequence). With 5 bases removed from V and 6 bases from J, the gap between germline ends came to 14 bases. CDR3 sequence: CASSPRLEGNEQFF. For the CDR3, the DNA is TGTGCCAGCAGTCCGCGACTAGAAGGCAATGAGCAGTTCTTC.

The V call is TRBV27, the J call TRBJ2-7; D is ambiguous. This CDR3 is built from 13 residues. Germline V lookup: CDR1 MNHEY, CDR2 SMNVEV (reference sequence). V dropped 3 bases and J dropped 2 bases, with 8 bases sitting between them. CDR3 sequence (DNA): TGTGCCAGCAGTTTCGTTGGAGCCTACGAGCAGTACTTC. Translation: CASSFVGAYEQYF.

This chain joins TRBV30 and TRBJ2-7; 7 nucleotides align to TRBD1. Germline trimming cut 1 base from V and 0 bases from J; bases unmatched to any gene: 6. The CDR3 is made up of 15 amino acids. The germline CDR1 and CDR2 sequences are GTSNPN and SVGIG (reference sequence). The CDR3 loop is CAWSAGTASSYEQYF. Written as DNA, the CDR3 is TGTGCCTGGAGTGCGGGGACAGCTAGCTCCTACGAGCAGTACTTC.

J is TRBJ2-7 and V is TRBV19; 8 positions agree with TRBD1. The CDR3 runs to 16 residues. In germline, CDR1 is LNHDA, CDR2 SQIVND (reference sequence). V dropped 5 bases and J dropped 3; count of bases not matched to a gene: 12. The CDR3 region has the DNA TGTGCCAGTAGTTCCCGAGGACAGGGATGGTTCTACGAGCAGTACTTC. This encodes CASSSRGQGWFYEQYF.

The rearrangement uses TRBV5-1 and TRBJ2-4; 9 nucleotides line up with TRBD1. J gave up 2 bases and V 0 bases, and 3 bases lay outside the gene matches. Germline V lookup: CDR1 SGHRS, CDR2 YFSETQ. The CDR3 covers 16 residues. The CDR3 reads CASSLGTGVTKNIQYF. In DNA, the CDR3 is TGCGCCAGCAGCTTGGGGACAGGGGTGACCAAAAACATTCAGTACTTC.

This clone was seen more than once but under ten times. The rearrangement uses TRBV5-1 and TRBJ2-2; 9 nucleotides match TRBD1. CDR1 SGHRS and CDR2 YFSETQ come from the germline V gene. The V gene end was trimmed by 3 bases and the J gene end by 5 bases; junction bases not matched to a gene: 5. CDR3 size: 15 residues. CDR3 residues: CASSSTGGRTGELFF. In DNA form, the CDR3 reads TGCGCCAGCAGCTCAACAGGGGGCAGGACCGGGGAGCTGTTTTTT.

This clone showed up just once. The chain links TRBV5-4 to TRBJ2-7; 7 nucleotides align to TRBD1. With 4 bases clipped from V and 6 bases from J, the junction kept 7 bases outside the gene matches. The CDR3 has 13 amino acids. Germline V gene data show CDR1 as SGHNT and CDR2 as YYREEE (reference sequence). The CDR3 spells CASSVKGGAEQYF. CDR3 DNA sequence: TGTGCCAGCAGCGTCAAAGGGGGCGCCGAGCAGTACTTC.

V gene TRBV10-3 combines with J gene TRBJ2-7, with D tentatively TRBD1 (5 bases). V lost 1 base and J lost 9, with 10 bases in between. The V gene's germline CDR1 is ENHRY and CDR2 SYGVKD. The CDR3 loop spans 12 amino acids. CDR3 nucleotide sequence: TGTGCCATCAGTGAGTTGGAACAGGCGCAGTACTTC. It yields the protein CAISELEQAQYF.

By proportion, this clone is medium-sized. The genes are TRBV6-4 and TRBJ2-6, with D tentatively TRBD2 (6 bases). CDR1 is MRHNA, CDR2 SNTAGT, per germline. CDR3 length: 16 residues. V lost 0 bases to trimming and J lost 0 bases, with 6 bases between them. In DNA form, the CDR3 reads TGTGCCAGCAGTGACTCGGGGGGCTCTGGGGCCAACGTCCTGACTTTC. It is translated as CASSDSGGSGANVLTF.

This clone was seen a single time. The chain has TRBV6-5 and TRBJ1-1, with 7 bases that match TRBD1. The germline V gene has CDR1 MNHEY and CDR2 SVGAGI. Trimming removed 2 bases from V and 1 base from J; junction bases left unmatched: 7. The CDR3 is 16 residues long. CDR3 amino acids: CASSYQIRQGNTEAFF. DNA of the CDR3: TGTGCCAGCAGTTACCAGATCCGACAGGGGAACACTGAAGCTTTCTTT.

This clone is labeled as medium-sized. The chain joins TRBV7-8 to TRBJ1-3; 7 bases are shared with TRBD1. The CDR3 covers 13 residues. V lost 5 bases to trimming and J lost 3 bases; unmatched junction nucleotides: 1. CDR1 and CDR2 from the germline V gene are SGHVS and FQNEAQ. CDR3 nucleotide sequence: TGTGCCAGCAGCGGGGACAGTGGAAACACCATATATTTT. The encoded protein is CASSGDSGNTIYF. Variable domain in full (rest from reference TRBV7-8 and TRBJ1-3): GAGVSQSPRYKVAKRGQDVALRCDPISGHVSLFWYQQALGQGPEFLTYFQNEAQLDKSGLPSDRFFAERPEGSVSTLKIQRTQQEDSAVYLCASSGDSGNTIYFGEGSWLTVV.

The gene calls are TRBV7-6 and TRBJ1-4; 8 positions match TRBD1. Germline V gene lookup returns CDR1 SGHVS and CDR2 FNYEAQ. The ends lost 5 bases at V and 8 bases at J; junction bases unmatched: 10. The CDR3 is made up of 15 amino acids. The CDR3 DNA follows: TGTGCCAGCAGCCCCCCCCGGACAGGGTACGAAAAACTGTTTTTT. Its protein is CASSPPRTGYEKLFF.